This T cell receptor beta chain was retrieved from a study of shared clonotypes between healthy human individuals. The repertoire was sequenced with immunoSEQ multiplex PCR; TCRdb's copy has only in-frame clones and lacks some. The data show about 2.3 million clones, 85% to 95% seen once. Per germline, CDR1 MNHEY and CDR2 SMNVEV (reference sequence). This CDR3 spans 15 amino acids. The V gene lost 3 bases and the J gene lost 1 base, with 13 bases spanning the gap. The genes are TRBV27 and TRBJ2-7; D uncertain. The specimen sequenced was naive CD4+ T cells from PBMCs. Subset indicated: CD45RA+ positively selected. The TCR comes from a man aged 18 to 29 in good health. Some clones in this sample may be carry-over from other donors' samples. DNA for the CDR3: TGTGCCAGCAGTTTCCTCCGAGGACCTTCCTACGAGCAGTACTTC. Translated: CASSFLRGPSYEQYF.